One and the same sample provided the 23 T cell receptor beta chains below, sequenced in a study of cytomegalovirus exposure and HLA in healthy donors. The PCR made use of 60 Vbeta and 13 Jbeta primers. Repertoires were generated with immunoSEQ multiplex PCR, while TCRdb's copy carries only in-frame clones and drops some. The data show around 78,000 clones, about three quarters seen once. Sample: PBMCs. Receptor source: a middle-aged woman in good health and CMV-seropositive.

This chain uses TRBV5-1 with TRBJ2-1; 9 positions agree with TRBD1. This CDR3 is built from 16 residues. The germline gives CDR1 SGHRS, CDR2 YFSETQ. J gave up 2 bases and V 2 bases, and 5 bases lay outside the gene matches. The CDR3 reads CASSFSQGATYNEQFF. The CDR3 bases are TGCGCCAGCAGCTTTTCACAGGGGGCGACCTACAATGAGCAGTTCTTC. The whole variable domain, remainder taken from reference TRBV5-1 and TRBJ2-1, is KAGVTQTPRYLIKTRGQQVTLSCSPISGHRSVSWYQQTPGQGLQFLFEYFSETQRNKGNFPGRFSGRQFSNSRSEMNVSTLELGDSALYLCASSFSQGATYNEQFFGPGTRLTVL.

This clone turned up a few times. The junction departs from the called germline gene at one end, perhaps through a read error. The gene calls are TRBV6-1 and TRBJ1-2; 7 nucleotides line up with TRBD1. Germline CDR1 reads MNHNS; CDR2 reads SASEGT. CDR3 length: 13 residues. CDR3 region: CASSRGDRELSAF. For the CDR3, the DNA is TGTGCCAGCAGTAGAGGAGACAGGGAGTTGAGCGCCTTC.

Here the CDR3 DNA reads TGCGCCAGCAGCTCCAATTTGGGGGGGAACACTGAAGCTTTCTTT. This codes for CASSSNLGGNTEAFF. This chain links TRBV5-1 with TRBJ1-1; tentatively, D is TRBD1 (5 bases). The germline V and J ends were trimmed by 3 bases and 1 base, with 13 bases remaining between them. This CDR3 comprises 15 residues. Germline V lookup: CDR1 SGHRS, CDR2 YFSETQ.

A word on this clone: At the DNA level, this CDR3 is encoded by other sequences in the same sample as well. The J gene is TRBJ1-5, the V gene TRBV2; 8 nucleotides align to TRBD1. Germline trimming cut 4 bases from V and 1 base from J; bases unmatched to any gene: 0. Germline assignment: CDR1 SNHLY and CDR2 FYNNEI. The CDR3 has 14 amino acids. Here the CDR3 DNA reads TGTGCCAGCAGTGGACAGGGGAGCAATCAGCCCCAGCATTTT. Its translation is CASSGQGSNQPQHF.

A remark on this clone: A far larger clone is just one base off, so this is likely a read error. Additional DNA sequences in this sample encode the identical CDR3. The chain has TRBV6-1 and TRBJ1-2; D gene uncertain. The CDR3 spans 13 residues. From germline, CDR1 is MNHNS and CDR2 SASEGT. The V end was cut by 5 bases, the J end by 4 bases, with 11 bases between. CDR3 nucleotide sequence: TGTGCCAGCAGTATGGCAGACTCCTATGGCTACACCTTC. Amino acids: CASSMADSYGYTF.

V gene TRBV7-9 combines with J gene TRBJ1-1, with 7 bases fitting TRBD1. The length of the CDR3 is 14 residues. V shed 1 base and J 3 bases; nucleotides not matched to a gene: 2. Germline V gives CDR1 SEHNR, CDR2 FQNEAQ (reference sequence). CDR3 sequence reads: CASSLGGTDTEAFF. In DNA, the CDR3 is TGTGCCAGCAGCTTAGGGGGGACAGACACTGAAGCTTTCTTT.

The chain links TRBV11-2 to TRBJ2-5; perhaps TRBD1 as D (5 bases). The J call may be faulty, since TRBJ2-7 better matches the DNA end. The CDR3 consists of 13 residues. Germline V gene data show CDR1 as SGHAT and CDR2 as FQNNGV. The CDR3 sequence: CASSPQGVYEQYF. The CDR3, as DNA: TGTGCCAGCAGCCCCCAAGGGGTTTACGAGCAGTACTTC.

The chain uses TRBV4-3 and TRBJ2-2; 9 bases are shared with TRBD1. The CDR3 totals 18 residues. Looked up from germline, CDR1 is LGHNA and CDR2 is YSLEER. The V gene end was trimmed by 4 bases and the J gene end by 4 bases; junction bases not matched to a gene: 13. The CDR3 reads CASSPQTPGQGFTGELFF. The DNA of the CDR3 is TGCGCCAGCAGCCCACAAACTCCGGGACAGGGCTTCACCGGGGAGCTGTTTTTT.

The sample holds a few counts of this clone. V is TRBV6-7 and J is TRBJ1-5, with D perhaps matching TRBD1 (5 bases). TRBV6-7 is given ORF status, its function remaining uncertain. The CDR3 extends over 15 amino acids. V dropped 7 bases and J dropped 2 bases, with 15 bases sitting between them. In nucleotides, the CDR3 is TGTGCCAGCACCGGGGGGGATGATTGCAATCAGCCCCAGCATTTT. Protein product: CASTGGDDCNQPQHF.

The chain combines TRBV7-9 with TRBJ2-5, with 7 bases lining up with TRBD1. CDR1 and CDR2 from the germline V gene are SEHNR and FQNEAQ (reference sequence). The CDR3 length is 15 residues. J was trimmed by 2 bases and V by 1 base; bases with no gene match: 4. CDR3 protein: CASSLEGRGQETQYF. In DNA form, the CDR3 reads TGTGCCAGCAGCTTAGAGGGCAGGGGGCAAGAGACCCAGTACTTC.

The chain uses TRBV10-2 and TRBJ1-4; no clear D gene. Looked up from germline, CDR1 is WSHSY and CDR2 is SAAADI. V was clipped by 0 bases and J by 7 bases, with 12 bases between them. This CDR3 spans 15 amino acids. The CDR3 protein is CASSESRGVGEKLFF. The CDR3 coding sequence is TGCGCCAGCAGTGAGTCTCGGGGTGTCGGTGAAAAACTGTTTTTT.

The chain uses TRBV5-1 and TRBJ2-5; TRBD2 matches at 8 bases. V was clipped by 2 bases and J by 6 bases; unmatched bases: 6. The germline CDR1 and CDR2 sequences are SGHRS and YFSETQ. CDR3 length equals 14 residues. This CDR3 is CASSFSGGTKTQYF. CDR3 bases: TGCGCCAGCAGCTTTTCGGGGGGGACTAAGACCCAGTACTTC.

The chain employs TRBV18 and TRBJ2-1; D may be TRBD2 (6 bases). V dropped 1 base and J dropped 5 bases, with 9 bases sitting between them. Germline V gene sequence: CDR1 KGHSH, CDR2 LQKENI. The CDR3 is 14 amino acids. As DNA, the CDR3 is TGTGCCAGCTCACCACGGGGCGGGGACAATGAGCAGTTCTTC. It yields the protein CASSPRGGDNEQFF. The full variable domain, its missing parts supplied by reference TRBV18 and TRBJ2-1, is NAGVMQNPRHLVRRRGQEARLRCSPMKGHSHVYWYRQLPEEGLKFMVYLQKENIIDESGMPKERFSAEFPKEGPSILRIQQVVRGDSAAYFCASSPRGGDNEQFFGPGTRLTVL.

The chain recombines TRBV29-1 with TRBJ1-1, with D unresolved. There are 13 residues in the CDR3. Germline values: CDR1 SQVTM, CDR2 ANQGSEA. Trimming took 6 bases from V and 6 from J, leaving 17 bases between them. The CDR3 reads CSVHRGQSSEAFF. CDR3 bases: TGCAGCGTCCATCGCGGGCAGTCATCTGAAGCTTTCTTT.

The V gene is TRBV28, the J gene TRBJ2-7; 8 bases are shared with TRBD1. Germline V lookup: CDR1 MDHEN, CDR2 SYDVKM. After removal of 6 bases from V and 2 bases from J, the junction contained 3 bases not matched to a gene. This CDR3 is 13 amino acids long. The CDR3 region is CASRSGQAYEQYF. The CDR3 DNA follows: TGTGCCAGCAGGTCGGGACAGGCCTACGAGCAGTACTTC. Looking up the rest from reference TRBV28 and TRBJ2-7 gives the full variable domain: DVKVTQSSRYLVKRTGEKVFLECVQDMDHENMFWYRQDPGLGLRLIYFSYDVKMKEKGDIPEGYSVSREKKERFSLILESASTNQTSMYLCASRSGQAYEQYFGPGTRLTVT.

The chain recombines TRBV5-6 with TRBJ2-3, with 8 positions matching TRBD2. Trimming at V came to 3 bases and at J to 6 bases, leaving 6 bases not matched to a gene. The germline V gene has CDR1 SGHDT and CDR2 YYEEEE. This CDR3 contains 14 residues. The CDR3 protein is CASSSSGRGDTQYF. In DNA form, the CDR3 reads TGTGCCAGCAGCTCCAGCGGGAGAGGGGATACGCAGTATTTT.

This rearrangement joins TRBV5-1 to TRBJ2-7, with 9 bases that match TRBD1. V gave up 4 bases and J gave up 4 bases; unmatched junction bases: 6. The CDR3 length is 14 residues. Germline CDR1 reads SGHRS; CDR2 reads YFSETQ. The CDR3 DNA reads as TGCGCCAGCAGCCGTAGGGACAGGGAGTACGAGCAGTACTTC. This gives the protein CASSRRDREYEQYF.

The sample holds many counts of this clone. The chain couples TRBV5-1 to TRBJ2-7; D possibly corresponds to TRBD1 (6 bases). V gave up 4 bases and J gave up 5 bases, with 16 bases separating them. Germline-derived CDR1 and CDR2 are SGHRS and YFSETQ. The CDR3 runs 14 residues. DNA for the CDR3: TGCGCCAGCAGCCTTGGACAGCTAGAGGACGAGCAGTACTTC. It specifies CASSLGQLEDEQYF.

On this clone itself: Within the sample, other DNA sequences also encode this same CDR3. This rearrangement joins TRBV6-5 to TRBJ1-3; D possibly corresponds to TRBD1 (6 bases). Trimming took off 2 bases at V and 4 bases at J, with 9 bases between the two ends. The CDR3 loop spans 14 amino acids. The germline gives CDR1 MNHEY, CDR2 SVGAGI. CDR3 residues: CASSYGGQGNTIYF. CDR3 sequence (DNA): TGTGCCAGCAGTTACGGGGGCCAGGGAAACACCATATATTTT.

For the CDR3, the DNA is TGTGCCAGCAGGGGACCACGCGGGGTGGCTGAAGCTTTCTTT. This codes for CASRGPRGVAEAFF. The rearrangement joins TRBV2 to TRBJ1-1; the D gene is possibly TRBD1 (5 bases). The CDR3 covers 14 residues. Looked up from germline, CDR1 is SNHLY and CDR2 is FYNNEI. V was cut by 6 bases and J by 6 bases, with 17 bases left in between.

The V gene is TRBV4-1, the J gene TRBJ2-4; 15 nucleotides line up with TRBD2. After removal of 0 bases from V and 2 bases from J, the junction contained 14 bases not matched to a gene. The CDR3 runs to 22 residues. Germline V gives CDR1 MGHRA, CDR2 YSYEKL. The CDR3 reads CASSQEGLGLAGGTITKNIQYF. For the CDR3, the DNA is TGCGCCAGCAGCCAAGAGGGGCTCGGACTAGCGGGAGGGACAATCACCAAAAACATTCAGTACTTC.

J is TRBJ1-5 and V is TRBV27; no clear D gene. V lost 4 bases and J lost 6, with 7 bases in between. In germline, CDR1 is MNHEY, CDR2 SMNVEV (reference sequence). The CDR3 is 12 amino acids. DNA of the CDR3: TGTGCCAGCAGTTACCCGGGTCAGCCCCAGCATTTT. Translation gives CASSYPGQPQHF.

The genes are TRBV30 and TRBJ2-5; 7 nucleotides align to TRBD1. V lost 5 bases to trimming and J lost 5 bases; unmatched junction nucleotides: 11. This CDR3 comprises 14 residues. In germline, CDR1 is GTSNPN, CDR2 SVGIG (reference sequence). The CDR3 loop reads CAWLADRVRETQYF. The CDR3 coding sequence is TGTGCCTGGCTGGCCGACAGGGTACGGGAGACCCAGTACTTC.